The rows below give T cell receptor beta chains drawn from one sample of a study of blood T cell repertoires in COVID-19. The table came from immunoSEQ multiplex PCR; TCRdb's copy has only in-frame clones and leaves some out. This repertoire shows 280,000 or so clones, roughly four fifths found once; its top ten account for around a tenth. The sequenced sample consisted of peripheral blood. Source of these receptors: a woman in her forties or fifties who had recovered from COVID-19. CDR3s include the opening cysteine and the closing phenylalanine or tryptophan. Fields, in order: CDR3 DNA, CDR3 protein, V gene, clone size, D gene, J gene. The D gene is left open where the match is weak. Where a row states a size, it is once, few, many or the class of an expanded clone; other rows omit it.

TGTGCCAGTAGTATGACTAGCGGGGGACCCTACGAGCAGTACTTC | CASSMTSGGPYEQYF | TRBV19 | - | TRBD2 | TRBJ2-7
TGTGCCAGCAGCATTGCGACCGGGGGGGCGAGCTACACCTTC | CASSIATGGASYTF | TRBV7-2 | - | - | TRBJ1-2
TGTGCCAGCTCATATCTTAGCGGTCAAGAGACCCAGTACTTC | CASSYLSGQETQYF | TRBV18 | - | - | TRBJ2-5
TGCAGCGTTGTTCCGTTCCCTATGTCATCATCGGGATCCCATGAGCAGTTCTTC | CSVVPFPMSSSGSHEQFF | TRBV29-1 | few | - | TRBJ2-1
TGCAGTGCTAGTGGGACAGGGGGCACCGGGGAGCTGTTTTTT | CSASGTGGTGELFF | TRBV20-1 | once | TRBD1 | TRBJ2-2
TGCGCCAGCAGCCAAGACTGGGGGGGAAGAGGTACGCAGTATTTT | CASSQDWGGRGTQYF | TRBV4-3 | - | TRBD2 | TRBJ2-3
TGTGCCAGCTCAGAGAACACCGGGGAGCTGTTTTTT | CASSENTGELFF | TRBV19 | few | - | TRBJ2-2
TGCGCCAGCAGTGTGTTTTTTTGTGGCGGGAGGTCGAACATTCAGTACTTC | CASSVFFCGGRSNIQYF | TRBV10-1 | - | TRBD2 | TRBJ2-4
TGTGCCTGGGGAGTTGGCTTAGCGGCCCCGATTTTGGGCTACGAGCAGTACTTC | CAWGVGLAAPILGYEQYF | TRBV30 | - | - | TRBJ2-7
TGTGCCAGCGATGGGCCTGGGGCCAACGTCCTGACTTTC | CASDGPGANVLTF | TRBV2 | - | - | TRBJ2-6
TGTGCCAGCAGTGGCGGACAGAAGGCAGATACGCAGTATTTT | CASSGGQKADTQYF | TRBV2 | - | - | TRBJ2-3
TGTGCCAGCAGCCCTGGGGGGGGCTATGGCTACACCTTC | CASSPGGGYGYTF | TRBV7-8 | - | - | TRBJ1-2
TGTGTCAGAAGCTTAGCCTCGGCTAGCGGGTACACCGGGGAGCTGTTTTTT | CVRSLASASGYTGELFF | TRBV7-5 | - | - | TRBJ2-2
TGCAGTGCTAGTGAACACACAGGCTCCTACGAGCAGTACTTC | CSASEHTGSYEQYF | TRBV20-1 | - | - | TRBJ2-7
TGTGCCAGCAGTCCGCACCATGACAGGGGGACGCATTTT | CASSPHHDRGTHF | TRBV28 | - | TRBD1 | TRBJ1-5
TGTGCCAGCTCATCCCAAGAGGGGACAGGGAGCTACGAGCAGTACTTC | CASSSQEGTGSYEQYF | TRBV18 | - | TRBD1 | TRBJ2-7
TGCGCCAGCAGCTACCGCCGGGGGGATCACTACGAGCAGTACTTC | CASSYRRGDHYEQYF | TRBV5-1 | - | TRBD2 | TRBJ2-7
TGTGCCAGCAGCTTCGCGGGGGAAGCTTTCTTT | CASSFAGEAFF | TRBV13 | - | - | TRBJ1-1
TGTGCCAGCAGCCACGAAAGGGGCTACACCTACAATGAGCAGTTCTTC | CASSHERGYTYNEQFF | TRBV3-1/TRBV3-2 | - | - | TRBJ2-1
TGTGCCAGCAGCCCTTACAGGGTGGACTATGGCTACACCTTC | CASSPYRVDYGYTF | TRBV7-2 | - | - | TRBJ1-2
TGTGCCAGCAGCTTAGGGCTAGCGGGAAGCGAGCAGTACTTC | CASSLGLAGSEQYF | TRBV7-3 | - | TRBD2 | TRBJ2-7
TGTGCCAGCGTGCTCGGGACAGGGGCCTACGAGCAGTACTTC | CASVLGTGAYEQYF | TRBV28 | - | TRBD1 | TRBJ2-7
TGTGCCAGCAGCATCGGGACTAGCGGTACCGGGGAGCTGTTTTTT | CASSIGTSGTGELFF | TRBV6-2/TRBV6-3 | - | TRBD2 | TRBJ2-2
TGTGCCATCAAGGGGGACGGGACAGGGGGTACTGAAGCTTTCTTT | CAIKGDGTGGTEAFF | TRBV10-3 | once | TRBD1 | TRBJ1-1
TGTGCCAGCAGCCCAAGCGGGGGGGGAGACAATGAGCAGTTCTTC | CASSPSGGGDNEQFF | TRBV4-2 | - | TRBD2 | TRBJ2-1
TGTGCCAGCAGTGATCCGGGGGGCAGGTCCAGCGAGCAGTACTTC | CASSDPGGRSSEQYF | TRBV2 | - | - | TRBJ2-7
TGTGCCAGCAGTTACCAGGCACGCTCCTCTGGAAACACCATATATTTT | CASSYQARSSGNTIYF | TRBV6-2/TRBV6-3 | - | - | TRBJ1-3
TGTGCCAGCAGCCTCCAGAGGTCCGGGCAGTTCTTC | CASSLQRSGQFF | TRBV7-2 | - | - | TRBJ2-1
TGTGCCAGCAGTGAAAACGGGGTGGAACAGGGCTATGGCTACACCTTC | CASSENGVEQGYGYTF | TRBV6-1 | once | - | TRBJ1-2
TGTGCCAGCAGCGTTGAAGGACAGGGGCCACAAAATGAGCAGTTCTTC | CASSVEGQGPQNEQFF | TRBV9 | - | TRBD1 | TRBJ2-1
TGTGCCAGCAGTTTCTTACCACTAGCGGGAGGGAGGAATGAGCAGTTCTTC | CASSFLPLAGGRNEQFF | TRBV2 | - | TRBD2 | TRBJ2-1
TGTGCCAGCAGTTCCCCTGGGGCAGGGGGAGCTTTCTTT | CASSSPGAGGAFF | TRBV6-5 | - | TRBD1 | TRBJ1-1
TGTGCCAGCAGCCCGAAGGGGAAGACAGGGGGAACTAATCAGCCCCAGCATTTT | CASSPKGKTGGTNQPQHF | TRBV6-2/TRBV6-3 | - | TRBD1 | TRBJ1-5
TGCGCCAGCAGTCAATCGGGGGGTTCCGAATTAAGCGCAGATACGCAGTATTTT | CASSQSGGSELSADTQYF | TRBV23-1 | once | - | TRBJ2-3
TGCGCCAGCAGCCAAGAACCCGGGACAGGGCTCCTCTACGAGCAGTACTTC | CASSQEPGTGLLYEQYF | TRBV4-1 | - | TRBD1 | TRBJ2-7
TGTGCCAGCAGTGCCGCAGGGGGCTCTGGCTACACCTTC | CASSAAGGSGYTF | TRBV6-4 | - | TRBD1 | TRBJ1-2
TGTGCCAGCAGCGACCCGGGGACTAGCACCTCCTACGAGCAGTACTTC | CASSDPGTSTSYEQYF | TRBV11-2 | - | TRBD2 | TRBJ2-7
TGTGCCAGCAGCCAAGTGCCCGACAGGGTTGAGCAGTACTTC | CASSQVPDRVEQYF | TRBV4-2 | - | TRBD1 | TRBJ2-7
TGTGCCAGCAGTTACACAGGGGGACAGCCCCAGCATTTT | CASSYTGGQPQHF | TRBV6-2/TRBV6-3 | - | TRBD1 | TRBJ1-5
TGTGCCAGCAGTGAGTCAGGGGCTGGAAACACCATATATTTT | CASSESGAGNTIYF | TRBV25-1 | - | - | TRBJ1-3
TGTGCCAGCAGCTTAACCCGAGGGCACGGCTCCTACAATGAGCAGTTCTTC | CASSLTRGHGSYNEQFF | TRBV7-3 | - | - | TRBJ2-1
TGTGCCAGCAGTTTCGAATCTATACTGACAGGGGGCACCTATAATTCACCCCTCCACTTT | CASSFESILTGGTYNSPLHF | TRBV27 | - | TRBD1 | TRBJ1-6
TGTGCCAGCAGTTTCTCGCTTTCGGGACAGAGACTCTATAGCAATCAGCCCCAGCATTTT | CASSFSLSGQRLYSNQPQHF | TRBV28 | many | TRBD1 | TRBJ1-5
TGTGCCAGCAGCTCAGGGGCGCTGGGCTCCTACGAGCAGTACTTC | CASSSGALGSYEQYF | TRBV7-9 | - | - | TRBJ2-7
TGTGCCATCAGTGTAGGAGGTCAAACAGATACGCAGTATTTT | CAISVGGQTDTQYF | TRBV10-3 | - | - | TRBJ2-3
TGTGCCAGCTCCCTCAGGGAAAATGAGCAGTTCTTC | CASSLRENEQFF | TRBV18 | - | - | TRBJ2-1
TGTGCCAGCAGCTTAGTGCGGGGGCCGGGGGTACCCTATACGCAGTATTTT | CASSLVRGPGVPYTQYF | TRBV11-3 | - | - | TRBJ2-3
TGTGCCAGTAGTATAGATAGGTCGGGCGGGAAAGAGACCCAGTACTTC | CASSIDRSGGKETQYF | TRBV19 | - | - | TRBJ2-5
TGTGCCAGCAGTGAACTAGCTATCGGGGAGCTGTTTTTT | CASSELAIGELFF | TRBV6-1 | - | - | TRBJ2-2